This TCR beta chain was retrieved from a study of T cell repertoires in cytomegalovirus infection. J was trimmed by 3 bases and V by 5 bases; bases with no gene match: 2. Per the germline V gene, CDR1 is GTSNPN and CDR2 is SVGIG (reference sequence). The CDR3 sequence is 12 residues long. Many counts were recorded for this clonotype. Each CDR3 protein gets one entry after TCRdb re-called the reads with MiXCR. Seen here are around 210,000 distinct CDR3 sequences, 6.5% observed once, and the top ten hold less than 7.5%. The rearrangement uses TRBV30 and TRBJ1-1; 8 bases are shared with TRBD1. The TCR comes from a human donor in good health (CMV status not recorded). Some clones in this sample may be carry-over from other donors' samples. The source material was PBMCs. The CDR3 nucleotides are TGTGCCTGGGACAGGGGCCACACTGAAGCTTTCTTT. It codes for CAWDRGHTEAFF. The full variable domain, in which reference TRBV30 and TRBJ1-1 provide the parts outside the CDR3, is SQTIHQWPATLVQPVGSPLSLECTVEGTSNPNLYWYRQAAGRGLQLLFYSVGIGQISSEVPQNLSASRPQDRQFILSSKKLLLSDSGFYLCAWDRGHTEAFFGQGTRLTVV.